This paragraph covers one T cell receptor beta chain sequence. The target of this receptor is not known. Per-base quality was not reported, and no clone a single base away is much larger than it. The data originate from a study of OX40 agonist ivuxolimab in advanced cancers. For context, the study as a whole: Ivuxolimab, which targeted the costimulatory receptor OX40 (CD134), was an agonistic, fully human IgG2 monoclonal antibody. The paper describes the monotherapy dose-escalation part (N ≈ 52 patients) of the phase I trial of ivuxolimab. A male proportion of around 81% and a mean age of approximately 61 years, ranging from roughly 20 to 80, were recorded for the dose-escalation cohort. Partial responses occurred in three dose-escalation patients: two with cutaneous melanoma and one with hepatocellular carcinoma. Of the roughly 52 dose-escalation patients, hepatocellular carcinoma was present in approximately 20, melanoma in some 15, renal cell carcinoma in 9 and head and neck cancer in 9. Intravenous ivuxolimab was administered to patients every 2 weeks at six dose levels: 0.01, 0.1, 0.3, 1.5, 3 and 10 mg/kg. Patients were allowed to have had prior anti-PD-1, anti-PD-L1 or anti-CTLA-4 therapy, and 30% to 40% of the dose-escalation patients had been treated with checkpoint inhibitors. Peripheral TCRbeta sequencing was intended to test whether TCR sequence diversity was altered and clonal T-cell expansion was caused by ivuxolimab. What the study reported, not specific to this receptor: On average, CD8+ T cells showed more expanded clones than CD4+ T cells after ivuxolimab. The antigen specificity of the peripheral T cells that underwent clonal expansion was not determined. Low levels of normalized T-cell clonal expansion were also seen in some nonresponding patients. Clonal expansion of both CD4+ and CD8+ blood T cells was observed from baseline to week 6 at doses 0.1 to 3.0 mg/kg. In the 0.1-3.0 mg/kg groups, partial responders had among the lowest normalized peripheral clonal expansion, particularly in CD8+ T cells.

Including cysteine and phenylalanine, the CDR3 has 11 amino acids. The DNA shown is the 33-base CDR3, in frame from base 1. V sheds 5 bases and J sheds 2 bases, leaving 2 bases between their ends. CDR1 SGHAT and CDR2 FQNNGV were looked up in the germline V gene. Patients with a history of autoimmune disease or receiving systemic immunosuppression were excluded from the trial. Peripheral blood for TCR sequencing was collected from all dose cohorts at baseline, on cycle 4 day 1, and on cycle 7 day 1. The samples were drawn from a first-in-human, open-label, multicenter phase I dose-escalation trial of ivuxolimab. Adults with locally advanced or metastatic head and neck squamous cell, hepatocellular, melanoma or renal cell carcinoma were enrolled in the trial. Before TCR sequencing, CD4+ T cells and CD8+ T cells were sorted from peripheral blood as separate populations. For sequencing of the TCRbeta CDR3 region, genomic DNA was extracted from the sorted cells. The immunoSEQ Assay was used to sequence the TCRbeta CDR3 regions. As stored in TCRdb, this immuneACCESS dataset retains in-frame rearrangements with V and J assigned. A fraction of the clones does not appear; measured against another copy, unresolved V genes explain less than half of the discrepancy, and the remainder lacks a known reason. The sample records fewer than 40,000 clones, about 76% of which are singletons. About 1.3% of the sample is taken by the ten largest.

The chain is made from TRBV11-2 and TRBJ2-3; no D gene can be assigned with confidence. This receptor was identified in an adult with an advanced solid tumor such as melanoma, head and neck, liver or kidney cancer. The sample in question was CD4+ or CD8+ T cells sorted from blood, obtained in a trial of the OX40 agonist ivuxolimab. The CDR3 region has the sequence CASSVTDTQYF. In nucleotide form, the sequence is TGTGCCAGCAGCGTCACAGATACGCAGTATTTT.